Reported below is one T cell receptor (beta chain). Antigen specificity is unknown. The data are from a study of T cell repertoires in cytomegalovirus infection. Germline V CDR1 and CDR2: MGHDK, SYGVNS. The CDR3 sequence is 15 residues long. The V gene lost 2 bases and the J gene lost 0 bases, with 7 bases spanning the gap. TCRdb re-analysed the reads in MiXCR, keeping a single row per CDR3 protein. The sample yields approximately 770,000 distinct CDR3 sequences, approximately 32% seen once. The sequencing here drew on cultured CD8+ T cells from PBMCs, taken from culture after CMV antigen stimulation. The source is a human donor in good health (CMV status not recorded). Some clones in this sample may be carry-over from other donors' samples. This sequence joins TRBV25-1 and TRBJ2-2, with a weak D call TRBD2 (6 bases). The chain's CDR3 is CASSERGTNTGELFF. As DNA, the CDR3 is TGTGCCAGCAGTGAACGGGGGACGAACACCGGGGAGCTGTTTTTT.